The 23 T cell receptor beta chains below come from one sample, sequenced in a study of identical twins. In TCRdb, the 5' RACE reads were re-called with MiXCR into one record per CDR3 protein. The sample carries hundreds of thousands of distinct CDR3 sequences, roughly 6.2% recorded once. The sequencing sample was made of naive T cells sorted from blood. The receptors here all came from a man between 18 and 35 years old in good health.

In its sample, this clonotype was seen many times. The rearrangement joins TRBV7-2 to TRBJ2-7; 15 nucleotides align to TRBD2. Per the germline V gene, CDR1 is SGHTA and CDR2 is FQGNSA. V lost 5 bases, J lost 4 bases, and 9 bases stayed unmatched. The CDR3 extends over 17 amino acids. The CDR3 bases are TGTGCCAGCAGCCGGACTAGCGGGAGGGCCAACAGGTACGAGCAGTACTTC. Amino acid sequence: CASSRTSGRANRYEQYF. The full variable domain, completed using reference TRBV7-2 and TRBJ2-7, is GAGVSQSPSNKVTEKGKDVELRCDPISGHTALYWYRQSLGQGLEFLIYFQGNSAPDKSGLPSDRFSAERTGGSVSTLTIQRTQQEDSAVYLCASSRTSGRANRYEQYFGPGTRLTVT.

This clonotype was recorded a few times. The CDR3 sequence is CSVDTGEKNEQFF. The CDR3 nucleotides read TGCAGCGTTGATACGGGCGAAAAGAATGAGCAGTTCTTC. The gene calls are TRBV29-1 and TRBJ2-1; no clear D. CDR1 is SQVTM, CDR2 ANQGSEA, per germline. The CDR3 consists of 13 residues. V lost 3 bases to trimming and J lost 7 bases, with 13 bases between them.

This rearrangement joins TRBV27 to TRBJ2-3; D unresolved. V lost 3 bases and J 2 bases, leaving 12 bases between the germline ends. Looked up from germline, CDR1 is MNHEY and CDR2 is SMNVEV (reference sequence). The CDR3 has 15 residues. CDR3 residues: CASSFGRPLTDTQYF. The CDR3 DNA sequence: TGTGCCAGCAGTTTCGGTAGACCCCTCACAGATACGCAGTATTTT.

The gene calls are TRBV6-2 or TRBV6-3 and TRBJ2-4, with 9 nucleotides matching TRBD2. The CDR3 is made up of 16 amino acids. The germline V gene encodes CDR1 MNHEY and CDR2 SVGEGT. V shed 6 bases, J shed 0 bases, and the junction held 6 bases outside the gene matches. The CDR3 DNA follows: TGTGCCAGCAGCTTACTAGCGGGCCGAGCCAAAAACATTCAGTACTTC. Its protein product is CASSLLAGRAKNIQYF.

This clonotype has at least ten counts. The chain links TRBV27 to TRBJ2-7, with 10 bases that match TRBD2. The CDR3 loop spans 14 amino acids. V shed 8 bases, J shed 4 bases, and the junction held 8 bases outside the gene matches. CDR1 and CDR2 (germline): MNHEY, SMNVEV (reference sequence). DNA of the CDR3: TGTGCCAGCGCCATACTAGCGGGACCATACGAGCAGTACTTC. Protein: CASAILAGPYEQYF.

This clonotype was counted at least ten times. J is TRBJ2-1 and V is TRBV20-1; 9 bases are a match to TRBD2. Germline CDR1 DFQATT, CDR2 SNEGSKA (reference sequence). Germline trimming cut 4 bases from V and 6 bases from J; bases unmatched to any gene: 10. The CDR3 extends over 15 amino acids. The chain's CDR3 is CSAISSGKVGNEQFF. The CDR3 DNA reads TGCAGTGCTATTTCTAGCGGGAAAGTGGGCAATGAGCAGTTCTTC.

This clonotype appeared many times. This chain links TRBV12-3 or TRBV12-4 with TRBJ1-2; D remains ambiguous. There are 16 residues in the CDR3. V lost 1 base, J lost 7 bases, and 19 bases lay in between. The CDR3 loop is CASSLEVGWVYFGYTF. The CDR3 nucleotides read TGTGCCAGCAGTTTAGAGGTGGGGTGGGTCTATTTTGGCTACACCTTC.

The chain employs TRBV7-9 and TRBJ2-1; 10 nucleotides agree with TRBD2. The CDR3 runs to 16 residues. In germline, CDR1 is SEHNR, CDR2 FQNEAQ (reference sequence). Trimming cost V 4 bases and J 5 bases; bases outside gene matches: 8. In DNA, the CDR3 is TGTGCCAGCAGCTCCTTAGCGGGAGGATTAAACAATGAGCAGTTCTTC. It is translated as CASSSLAGGLNNEQFF.

This clonotype was found a few times. The chain uses TRBV29-1 and TRBJ2-1; 8 nucleotides match TRBD1. From germline, CDR1 is SQVTM and CDR2 ANQGSEA. The CDR3 is 13 residues long. The CDR3 loop is CSVRDRTYNEQFF. The CDR3 region has the DNA TGCAGTGTCCGGGACAGGACCTACAATGAGCAGTTCTTC.

This clonotype was seen ten or more times. For the CDR3, the DNA is TGCAGCGTCCTCCGGGACAGGGGCTCCGCCGGGGAGCTGTTTTTT. It encodes CSVLRDRGSAGELFF. V and J are TRBV29-1 and TRBJ2-2; 10 bases agree with TRBD1. With V trimmed by 6 bases and J by 6 bases, 10 bases remained unmatched. Germline V lookup: CDR1 SQVTM, CDR2 ANQGSEA. The CDR3 is 15 amino acids.

This clonotype showed up many times. The chain carries TRBV24-1 and TRBJ2-7; D may correspond to TRBD1 or TRBD2 (5 bases each). CDR1 is KGHDR and CDR2 is SFDVKD in the germline V gene. V dropped 4 bases and J dropped 6 bases, with 12 bases sitting between them. The CDR3 is 13 amino acids. The CDR3 protein is CATSEGEYPEQYF. As DNA, the CDR3 is TGTGCCACCAGTGAGGGGGAGTATCCCGAGCAGTACTTC.

At least ten counts were recorded for this clonotype. The chain uses TRBV29-1 and TRBJ2-1, with 7 positions matching TRBD2. Germline CDR1 SQVTM, CDR2 ANQGSEA. This CDR3 spans 16 amino acids. Germline trimming cut 5 bases from V and 4 bases from J; bases unmatched to any gene: 14. The CDR3 nucleotides are TGCAGCGTTCGACCGATCGGGACTAACCCTTACAATGAGCAGTTCTTC. This gives the protein CSVRPIGTNPYNEQFF.

This clonotype has more than one count but fewer than ten. V usage is TRBV5-1 and J usage is TRBJ2-5; D may be TRBD1 (7 bases). The germline V gene encodes CDR1 SGHRS and CDR2 YFSETQ. V shed 4 bases and J shed 5 bases, with 12 bases lying between them. The CDR3 runs to 13 residues. The CDR3 DNA reads TGCGCCAGCAGCGAGACAGGGAGGGAGACCCAGTACTTC. Translated: CASSETGRETQYF. Full variable domain (remainder filled in from reference TRBV5-1 and TRBJ2-5): KAGVTQTPRYLIKTRGQQVTLSCSPISGHRSVSWYQQTPGQGLQFLFEYFSETQRNKGNFPGRFSGRQFSNSRSEMNVSTLELGDSALYLCASSETGRETQYFGPGTRLLVL.

The sample holds many counts of this clonotype. The genes are TRBV4-2 and TRBJ2-7, with 7 bases identical to TRBD2. Germline V gene sequence: CDR1 LGHNA, CDR2 YNFKEQ. V was pared by 0 bases and J by 3 bases, with 8 bases of the junction left unmatched. The CDR3 runs to 16 residues. Here the CDR3 reads CASSQEFVAGLYEQYV. CDR3 nucleotides: TGTGCCAGCAGCCAAGAATTTGTAGCGGGCCTCTACGAGCAGTACGTC.

This clonotype showed up many times. The V gene is TRBV24-1, the J gene TRBJ2-2; the D is unclear. Trimming left V 3 bases short and J 0 bases short, with 10 bases between. Germline loops: CDR1 KGHDR, CDR2 SFDVKD. This CDR3 has 16 residues. CDR3 in DNA: TGTGCCACCAGTGATGCAACAGTCGCGAACACCGGGGAGCTGTTTTTT. Protein: CATSDATVANTGELFF.

V and J are TRBV20-1 and TRBJ1-1, with 7 nucleotides matching TRBD1. The ends lost 5 bases at V and 4 bases at J; junction bases unmatched: 10. This CDR3 comprises 14 residues. Germline CDR1 reads DFQATT; CDR2 reads SNEGSKA (reference sequence). CDR3 in amino acids: CSAQDRLSGTEAFF. The CDR3 DNA reads TGCAGTGCTCAGGACAGGCTGTCGGGCACTGAAGCTTTCTTT.

This clonotype occurred many times. One end of the junction is discordant with germline, which a read error may explain. The chain uses TRBV4-2 and TRBJ2-7, with TRBD2 matching 10 bases. Germline V gene lookup returns CDR1 LGHNA and CDR2 YNFKEQ. The CDR3 runs 15 residues. Here the CDR3 reads CASRQDSASGSEQYF. The CDR3 DNA is TGTGCCAGCAGACAAGATTCGGCTAGCGGGAGTGAGCAGTACTTC.

This clonotype was observed a few times. The chain uses TRBV27 and TRBJ2-7, with 10 bases that match TRBD1. The CDR3 sequence is 12 residues long. J was trimmed by 7 bases and V by 6 bases; bases with no gene match: 3. CDR1 is MNHEY, CDR2 SMNVEV, per germline (reference sequence). CDR3 loop: CASSGQGEEQYF. CDR3 sequence (DNA): TGTGCCAGCAGCGGACAGGGGGAAGAGCAGTACTTC.

The rearrangement joins TRBV5-1 to TRBJ2-3; D ambiguous. V shed 0 bases and J shed 2 bases, with 10 bases lying between them. The CDR3 length is 15 residues. Germline CDR1 SGHRS, CDR2 YFSETQ. CDR3 DNA: TGCGCCAGCAGCTTGGAAGGTTGGGACACAGATACGCAGTATTTT. This translates into CASSLEGWDTDTQYF.

J is TRBJ2-7 and V is TRBV7-2; 9 bases line up with TRBD2. The CDR3 has 15 amino acids. With 5 bases clipped from V and 4 bases from J, the junction kept 9 bases outside the gene matches. Germline V gives CDR1 SGHTA, CDR2 FQGNSA. CDR3: CASSPRAGGLYEQYF. The CDR3 nucleotides read TGTGCCAGCAGCCCCCGGGCGGGAGGGTTGTACGAGCAGTACTTC.

This clonotype was counted many times. The chain combines TRBV12-3 or TRBV12-4 with TRBJ2-1, with a weak D call TRBD2 (5 bases). V was shortened by 3 bases and J by 8 bases, with 20 bases between the two germline ends. This CDR3 is 16 amino acids long. The CDR3 loop is CASSFIGRGFEDEQFF. The CDR3 bases are TGTGCCAGCAGTTTTATCGGTCGAGGGTTTGAGGATGAGCAGTTCTTC.

This clonotype was counted between two and nine times. The rearrangement uses TRBV2 and TRBJ2-7; D gene unclear. The germline V and J ends were trimmed by 4 bases and 2 bases, with 9 bases remaining between them. This CDR3 is 13 amino acids long. CDR1 is SNHLY and CDR2 is FYNNEI in the germline V gene. CDR3 protein: CASSVQLPYEQYV. In nucleotides, the CDR3 is TGTGCCAGCAGTGTTCAGCTCCCCTACGAGCAGTACGTC.

This clonotype was counted many times. This rearrangement joins TRBV20-1 to TRBJ2-3; 10 bases agree with TRBD1. The CDR3 length is 15 residues. V shed 1 base and J 4 bases; nucleotides not matched to a gene: 5. CDR1 DFQATT and CDR2 SNEGSKA come from the germline V gene (reference sequence). Here the CDR3 DNA reads TGCAGTGCTAGAGCGTCAGGACAGGGGGCAGATACGCAGTATTTT. Encoded protein: CSARASGQGADTQYF.